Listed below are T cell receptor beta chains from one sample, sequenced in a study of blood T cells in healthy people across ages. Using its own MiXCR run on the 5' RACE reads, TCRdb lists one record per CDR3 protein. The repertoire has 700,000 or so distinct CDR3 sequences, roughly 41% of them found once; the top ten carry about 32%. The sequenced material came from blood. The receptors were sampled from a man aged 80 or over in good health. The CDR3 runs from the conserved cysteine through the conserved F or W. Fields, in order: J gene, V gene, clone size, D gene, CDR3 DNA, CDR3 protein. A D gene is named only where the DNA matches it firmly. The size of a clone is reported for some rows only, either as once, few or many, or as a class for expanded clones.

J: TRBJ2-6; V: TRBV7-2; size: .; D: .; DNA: TGTGCCAGCAGCCCCGTGGGTTCCCCGGGGGCCAACGTCCTGACTTTC; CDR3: CASSPVGSPGANVLTF
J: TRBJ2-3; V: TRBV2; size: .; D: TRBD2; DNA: TGTGCCAGCAGTGGGACTAGCGGGGCTAGTGGCACAGATACGCAGTATTTT; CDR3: CASSGTSGASGTDTQYF
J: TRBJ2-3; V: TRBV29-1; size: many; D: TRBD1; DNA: TGCAGCGTTGGTCCGGGACAGCAAGGAGATACGCAGTATTTT; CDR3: CSVGPGQQGDTQYF
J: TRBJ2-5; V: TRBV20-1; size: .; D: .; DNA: TGCAGGGGGGGTTCGGGACTCAGTTTGGAGACCCAGTACTTC; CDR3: CRGGSGLSLETQYF
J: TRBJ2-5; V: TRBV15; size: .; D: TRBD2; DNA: TGTGCCACCAGCAGAGATTCCGGGGGGCAAGAGACCCAGTACTTC; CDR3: CATSRDSGGQETQYF
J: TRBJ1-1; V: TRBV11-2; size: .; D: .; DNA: TGTGCCAGCAGCCACGGACACGTGAACACTGAAGCTTTCTTT; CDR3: CASSHGHVNTEAFF
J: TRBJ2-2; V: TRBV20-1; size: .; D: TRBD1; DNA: TGCAGTGTCAAGAAGCCCGGGACAGGATTATTCGCCGGGGAGCTGTTTTTT; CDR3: CSVKKPGTGLFAGELFF
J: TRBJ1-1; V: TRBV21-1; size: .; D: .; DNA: TGTGCCAGCGCCTGGGGGACAGTGGGCCCTGAAGCTTTCTTT; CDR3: CASAWGTVGPEAFF
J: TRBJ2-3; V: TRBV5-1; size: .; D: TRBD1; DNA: TGCGCCAGCAGCTTGTCCGGACAGGACCCAGATACGCAGTATTTT; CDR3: CASSLSGQDPDTQYF
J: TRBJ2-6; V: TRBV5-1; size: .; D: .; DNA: TGCGCCAGCAGCTACGACTCTGGGGCCAACGTCCTGACTTTC; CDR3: CASSYDSGANVLTF
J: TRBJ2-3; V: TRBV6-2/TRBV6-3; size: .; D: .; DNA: TGTGCCAGCAGTCTCGGAGTGCTTCCTCAGTATTTT; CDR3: CASSLGVLPQYF
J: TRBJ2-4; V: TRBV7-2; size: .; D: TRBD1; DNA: TGTGCCAGCAGCTTCGCAACGACAGGGGGCCAAAACATTCAGTACTTC; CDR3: CASSFATTGGQNIQYF
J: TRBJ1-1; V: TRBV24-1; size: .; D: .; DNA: TGTGGCACCAGAGAGACAAACGGTGACACTGAAGCTTTCTTT; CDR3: CGTRETNGDTEAFF
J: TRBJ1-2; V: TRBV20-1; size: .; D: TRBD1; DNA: TGCAGTGCTAGAGAACTACTAAGGACAGGCAACTATGGCTACACCTTC; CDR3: CSARELLRTGNYGYTF
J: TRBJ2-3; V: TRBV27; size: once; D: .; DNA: TGTGCCAGCAGTTTATATACCCCCGCGGAGACGGTCTTCACAGATACGCAGTATTTT; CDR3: CASSLYTPAETVFTDTQYF
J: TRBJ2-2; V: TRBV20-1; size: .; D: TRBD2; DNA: TGCAGTGCTAACAGAGTTTCATTAGCGGGCATGCTTGGCACCGGGGAGCTGTTTTTT; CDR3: CSANRVSLAGMLGTGELFF
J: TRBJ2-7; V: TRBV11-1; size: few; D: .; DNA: TGTGCCAGCAGCTTAGGGACCGGTACATCCTACGAGCAGTACTTC; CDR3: CASSLGTGTSYEQYF
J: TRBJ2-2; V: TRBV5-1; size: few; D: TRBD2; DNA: TGCGCCAGCAGCCCCGGGACTAGCGGGGGGCATGACACCGGGGAGCTGTTTTTT; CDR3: CASSPGTSGGHDTGELFF
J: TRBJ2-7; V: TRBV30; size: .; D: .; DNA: TGTGCCTGGAAACCGGCGGCTAGCTCCTACGAGCAGTACTTC; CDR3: CAWKPAASSYEQYF
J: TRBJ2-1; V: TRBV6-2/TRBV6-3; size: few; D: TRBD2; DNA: TGTGCCAGCAGCCAAGGGACTAGCGGGGGCGCAACCCGAGAGACCCAGTTCTTC; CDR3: CASSQGTSGGATRETQFF
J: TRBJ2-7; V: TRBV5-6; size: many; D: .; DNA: TGTGCCAGCAGCGACGTGACAGTCCCCTACGAGCAGTACTTC; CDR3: CASSDVTVPYEQYF
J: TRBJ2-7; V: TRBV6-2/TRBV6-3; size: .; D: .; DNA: TGTGCCAGCAGTTACCCAAATGGACAGGGAGGGCTCTACGAGCAGTACTTC; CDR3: CASSYPNGQGGLYEQYF
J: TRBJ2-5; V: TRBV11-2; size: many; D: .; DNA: TGTGCCAGCAGCTTAGTTCGGGGGAGCGAGACCCAGTACTTC; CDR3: CASSLVRGSETQYF
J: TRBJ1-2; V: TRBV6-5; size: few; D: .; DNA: TGTGCCAGCAGGATAGATGGTGGACGGGCCTACACCTTC; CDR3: CASRIDGGRAYTF
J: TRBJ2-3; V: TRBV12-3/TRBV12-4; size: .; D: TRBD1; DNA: TGTGCCAGCAGTCGGACAGGGGGCAAAACAGATACGCAGTATTTT; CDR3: CASSRTGGKTDTQYF
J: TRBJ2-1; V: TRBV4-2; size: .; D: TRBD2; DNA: TGTGCCAGCAGCCAAGAAAGCGGGGCCTACAATGAGCAGTTCTTC; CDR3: CASSQESGAYNEQFF
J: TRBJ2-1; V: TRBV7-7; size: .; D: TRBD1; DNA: TGTGCCAGCAGCTTAGCCGGGACAGCCGACTGGAATGAGCAGTTCTTC; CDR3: CASSLAGTADWNEQFF
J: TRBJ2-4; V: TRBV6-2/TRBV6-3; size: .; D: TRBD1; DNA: TGTGCCAGCAGTTCTCCATGGGACAGTTACGGGTACTTC; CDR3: CASSSPWDSYGYF